The next 27 T cell receptor beta chains were all read from a single sample in a study of blood T cell repertoires in COVID-19. Profiled with immunoSEQ multiplex PCR; TCRdb holds only in-frame clones, not every one. The sample consists of around 250,000 clones, 90% of them appearing once. Source material: peripheral blood. The receptors were sampled from a woman aged 55-70 years with COVID-19, enrolled during active disease.

This sequence joins TRBV5-1 and TRBJ1-2; TRBD1 matches at 7 bases. Germline CDR1 and CDR2: SGHRS and YFSETQ. V was pared by 10 bases and J by 3 bases, with 24 bases of the junction left unmatched. CDR3 size: 18 residues. Here the CDR3 reads CAGGRAGGHYYLYYGYTF. CDR3 DNA: TGCGCCGGAGGACGGGCAGGGGGACATTACTACCTATACTATGGCTACACCTTC.

This chain uses TRBV4-3 with TRBJ2-2; tentative D call: TRBD2 (6 bases). CDR1 LGHNA and CDR2 YSLEER come from the germline V gene. V gave up 0 bases and J gave up 5 bases, with 10 bases separating them. The CDR3 spans 15 residues. As DNA, the CDR3 is TGCGCCAGCAGCCAAGATGAGCGGGTTACCGGGGAGCTGTTTTTT. It is translated as CASSQDERVTGELFF.

The V call is TRBV5-4, the J call TRBJ2-1, with TRBD1 identical over 11 bases. CDR3 length: 16 amino acids. Germline values: CDR1 SGHNT, CDR2 YYREEE (reference sequence). Germline trimming cut 4 bases from V and 0 bases from J; bases unmatched to any gene: 3. The CDR3 protein is CASSMDRGPSYNEQFF. The CDR3 coding sequence is TGTGCCAGCAGCATGGACAGGGGGCCCTCCTACAATGAGCAGTTCTTC.

This chain connects TRBV3-1 (or the pseudogene TRBV3-2) to TRBJ1-4, with D tentatively TRBD1 (6 bases). The CDR3 contains 13 residues. Germline V CDR1 and CDR2: LGHDT, YNNKEL (reference sequence). The V end was cut by 0 bases, the J end by 11 bases, with 10 bases between. The CDR3 is CASSQDPQGKLFF. DNA of the CDR3: TGTGCCAGCAGCCAAGATCCTCAGGGGAAACTGTTTTTT.

The genes are TRBV10-3 and TRBJ2-1; D might be TRBD1 (6 bases). Germline V gene lookup returns CDR1 ENHRY and CDR2 SYGVKD. The germline V and J ends were trimmed by 6 bases and 1 base, with 28 bases remaining between them. The CDR3 consists of 20 residues. The CDR3 is CAIRIGTTVPNDLSYNEQFF. The CDR3, as DNA: TGTGCCATCAGAATAGGGACAACAGTACCCAACGACCTATCCTACAATGAGCAGTTCTTC.

This chain joins TRBV7-2 and TRBJ2-3; TRBD2 aligns across 14 bases. Per germline, CDR1 SGHTA and CDR2 FQGNSA. With V trimmed by 8 bases and J by 0 bases, 4 bases remained unmatched. The CDR3 has 16 residues. The CDR3 reads CASQGTSGGSTDTQYF. The CDR3 region has the DNA TGTGCCAGCCAAGGGACTAGCGGGGGCAGCACAGATACGCAGTATTTT.

The chain has TRBV10-3 and TRBJ1-1; D might be TRBD1 (5 bases). The CDR3 contains 14 residues. Trimming stripped 6 bases from V and 0 bases from J, with 11 bases between. The germline V gene has CDR1 ENHRY and CDR2 SYGVKD. The CDR3 coding sequence is TGTGCCATCAGCCAAGGGGATGTGAACACTGAAGCTTTCTTT. This sequence encodes CAISQGDVNTEAFF.

The chain employs TRBV6-5 and TRBJ2-2, with D maybe TRBD1 (5 bases). The CDR3 is 13 amino acids. CDR1 MNHEY and CDR2 SVGAGI come from the germline V gene. V was shortened by 6 bases and J by 5 bases, with 10 bases between the two germline ends. Here the CDR3 reads CASRKGVTGELFF. As DNA, the CDR3 is TGTGCCAGCAGGAAAGGGGTTACCGGGGAGCTGTTTTTT.

The chain couples TRBV7-9 to TRBJ2-7; possible D gene TRBD1, 5 bases. Germline CDR1 SEHNR, CDR2 FQNEAQ (reference sequence). The CDR3 sequence is 14 residues long. V lost 4 bases and J lost 1, with 11 bases in between. CDR3 residues: CASSSPGLSYEQYF. Here the CDR3 DNA reads TGTGCCAGCAGCTCGCCAGGGCTATCCTACGAGCAGTACTTC.

CDR3 bases: TGTGCCAGCAGTTTCCCGGGACTAGCGGGGGGGGAGAAAGAGCAGTTCTTC. Amino acid sequence: CASSFPGLAGGEKEQFF. The rearrangement links TRBV28 to TRBJ2-1, with 16 bases matching TRBD2. Germline CDR1 is MDHEN and CDR2 is SYDVKM. The CDR3 is 17 amino acids. Unmatched junction bases numbered 9, after V lost 3 bases and J lost 10 bases.

This clone was observed a few times. The gene calls are TRBV5-5 and TRBJ2-7, with D possibly matching TRBD2 (5 bases). The CDR3 is 12 residues long. The V and J ends lost 4 bases and 3 bases respectively, with 8 bases between them. From germline, CDR1 is SGHKS and CDR2 YYEKEE (reference sequence). In DNA form, the CDR3 reads TGTGCCAGCAGCCTTACTAGCTACGAGCAGTACTTC. Amino acid sequence: CASSLTSYEQYF.

This chain joins TRBV6-5 and TRBJ1-5; no reliable D call. The germline V and J ends were trimmed by 8 bases and 5 bases, with 13 bases remaining between them. The length of the CDR3 is 13 residues. Germline V gene sequence: CDR1 MNHEY, CDR2 SVGAGI. CDR3 in DNA: TGTGCCAGCGGCAGAGGAGAGGATCAGCCCCAGCATTTT. Amino acid sequence: CASGRGEDQPQHF.

This clone was picked up one time. The V call is TRBV12-3 or TRBV12-4, the J call TRBJ1-1; D is undetermined. CDR3 length equals 12 residues. V was cut by 7 bases and J by 7 bases, with 13 bases left in between. The CDR3 spells CASIAGGDEAFF. The DNA of the CDR3 is TGTGCCAGCATCGCGGGAGGTGATGAAGCTTTCTTT.

The rearrangement uses TRBV11-3 and TRBJ2-1; no clear D. The CDR3 is 14 residues long. Trimming removed 1 base from V and 5 bases from J, with 9 bases in between. Germline V gene data show CDR1 as SGHNT and CDR2 as YENEEA. In DNA form, the CDR3 reads TGTGCCAGCAGCTTAGGAAACCAGAACAATGAGCAGTTCTTC. Translating it yields CASSLGNQNNEQFF.

The rearrangement joins TRBV4-2 to TRBJ2-1, with 8 bases matching TRBD1. Germline V CDR1 and CDR2: LGHNA, YNFKEQ. The CDR3 contains 16 residues. V was clipped by 2 bases and J by 1 base; unmatched bases: 4. CDR3 DNA: TGTGCCAGCAGCCAATATCAGGGGGCGTCCTACAATGAGCAGTTCTTC. Protein: CASSQYQGASYNEQFF.

V is TRBV7-3 and J is TRBJ2-1; D may be TRBD1 (5 bases). Germline V gene lookup returns CDR1 SGHTA and CDR2 FQGTGA. The V end lost 5 bases, the J end lost 10 bases, and 12 bases lay between the germline ends. The CDR3 runs 12 residues. DNA of the CDR3: TGTGCCAGCAGCATGAGGACAAGCGAGCAGTTCTTC. Translated, it gives CASSMRTSEQFF.

The genes are TRBV15 and TRBJ2-7, with D hard to call. Germline CDR1 reads LNHNV; CDR2 reads YYDKDF (reference sequence). V lost 0 bases and J 6 bases, leaving 9 bases between the germline ends. The CDR3 is 13 amino acids. The CDR3 spells CATSRDPGREQYF. DNA for the CDR3: TGTGCCACCAGCAGAGATCCCGGTCGCGAGCAGTACTTC.

This chain joins TRBV18 and TRBJ1-2; possibly TRBD1 for D (6 bases). The germline V and J ends were trimmed by 2 bases and 6 bases, with 16 bases remaining between them. CDR1 and CDR2 from the germline V gene are KGHSH and LQKENI. The CDR3 sequence is 15 residues long. The CDR3: CASSPSRGEIDGYTF. The CDR3 DNA reads as TGTGCCAGCTCACCATCCAGGGGAGAAATAGATGGCTACACCTTC. The whole variable domain, remainder taken from reference TRBV18 and TRBJ1-2, is NAGVMQNPRHLVRRRGQEARLRCSPMKGHSHVYWYRQLPEEGLKFMVYLQKENIIDESGMPKERFSAEFPKEGPSILRIQQVVRGDSAAYFCASSPSRGEIDGYTFGSGTRLTVV.

CDR3 sequence: CASSSTGRGSPLHF. DNA of the CDR3: TGTGCCAGCAGTTCAACAGGGAGAGGGTCACCCCTCCACTTT. The V call is TRBV2, the J call TRBJ1-6; possibly TRBD1 for D (6 bases). Germline V gene sequence: CDR1 SNHLY, CDR2 FYNNEI. CDR3 length: 14 amino acids. The V gene lost 5 bases and the J gene lost 10 bases, with 15 bases spanning the gap.

The gene calls are TRBV11-2 and TRBJ1-2; the match to TRBD1 covers 9 bases. Germline V gene sequence: CDR1 SGHAT, CDR2 FQNNGV. V trimming: 0 bases; J trimming: 5 bases; junction bases outside the gene matches: 4. The CDR3 runs to 15 residues. CDR3 bases: TGTGCCAGCAGCTTAGAGGGGACAGGGCTTTATGGCTACACCTTC. Translated: CASSLEGTGLYGYTF. The full variable domain, rest sourced from reference TRBV11-2 and TRBJ1-2, is EAGVAQSPRYKIIEKRQSVAFWCNPISGHATLYWYQQILGQGPKLLIQFQNNGVVDDSQLPKDRFSAERLKGVDSTLKIQPAKLEDSAVYLCASSLEGTGLYGYTFGSGTRLTVV.

The rearrangement joins TRBV9 to TRBJ2-5, with a weak D call TRBD1 (5 bases). CDR1 and CDR2 from the germline V gene are SGDLS and YYNGEE. The germline V and J ends were trimmed by 0 bases and 4 bases, with 13 bases remaining between them. CDR3 length equals 15 residues. CDR3 loop: CASSVAVGVGETQYF. Written as DNA, the CDR3 is TGTGCCAGCAGCGTAGCGGTAGGGGTGGGAGAGACCCAGTACTTC.

V usage is TRBV7-3 and J usage is TRBJ2-5; tentative D call: TRBD2 (6 bases). V was pared by 5 bases and J by 3 bases, with 16 bases between. CDR3 length: 15 residues. Per germline, CDR1 SGHTA and CDR2 FQGTGA. CDR3 loop: CASSLSGTEKETQYF. CDR3 DNA: TGTGCCAGCAGCCTCTCCGGGACTGAAAAAGAGACCCAGTACTTC. Drawing the rest from reference TRBV7-3 and TRBJ2-5, the complete variable domain is GAGVSQTPSNKVTEKGKYVELRCDPISGHTALYWYRQSLGQGPEFLIYFQGTGAADDSGLPNDRFFAVRPEGSVSTLKIQRTERGDSAVYLCASSLSGTEKETQYFGPGTRLLVL.

This chain uses TRBV28 with TRBJ2-3; 7 nucleotides match TRBD2. The ends lost 5 bases at V and 5 bases at J; junction bases unmatched: 7. The CDR3 runs 14 residues. Per the germline V gene, CDR1 is MDHEN and CDR2 is SYDVKM. CDR3 in amino acids: CASSPQRGEDTQYF. The CDR3 coding sequence is TGTGCCAGCAGTCCTCAGCGGGGCGAAGATACGCAGTATTTT.

This chain joins TRBV7-9 and TRBJ2-7; 8 nucleotides line up with TRBD2. Trimming cost V 6 bases and J 6 bases; bases outside gene matches: 7. The CDR3 loop spans 13 amino acids. CDR1 is SEHNR, CDR2 FQNEAQ, per germline (reference sequence). Written as DNA, the CDR3 is TGTGCCAGCAGAACTCCCGGGGGGGGCGAGCAGTACTTC. Translating it yields CASRTPGGGEQYF.

This chain connects TRBV9 to TRBJ2-1, with TRBD2 identical over 10 bases. CDR3 length equals 16 residues. Germline V gene sequence: CDR1 SGDLS, CDR2 YYNGEE. With 5 bases clipped from V and 3 bases from J, the junction kept 8 bases outside the gene matches. The CDR3 bases are TGTGCCAGCAGTCCTACAGCGGGGGGGTTCTACAATGAGCAGTTCTTC. Amino acid sequence: CASSPTAGGFYNEQFF.

DNA of the CDR3: TGTGCCAGCAGCCGGGGGGCAGTCGCCGACAATGAGCAGTTCTTC. Translated: CASSRGAVADNEQFF. This chain links TRBV5-4 with TRBJ2-1; the D gene is possibly TRBD2 (7 bases). Germline lookup yields CDR1 SGHNT and CDR2 YYREEE (reference sequence). This CDR3 contains 15 residues. V was trimmed by 4 bases and J by 5 bases, leaving 16 bases between them.

This chain connects TRBV6-4 to TRBJ2-3; D remains ambiguous. The V gene's germline CDR1 is MRHNA and CDR2 SNTAGT. The CDR3 is 17 residues long. V was trimmed by 3 bases and J by 0 bases, leaving 16 bases between them. The CDR3: CASSERPHATSTDTQYF. The CDR3 bases are TGTGCCAGCAGTGAACGCCCTCACGCTACTAGCACAGATACGCAGTATTTT.